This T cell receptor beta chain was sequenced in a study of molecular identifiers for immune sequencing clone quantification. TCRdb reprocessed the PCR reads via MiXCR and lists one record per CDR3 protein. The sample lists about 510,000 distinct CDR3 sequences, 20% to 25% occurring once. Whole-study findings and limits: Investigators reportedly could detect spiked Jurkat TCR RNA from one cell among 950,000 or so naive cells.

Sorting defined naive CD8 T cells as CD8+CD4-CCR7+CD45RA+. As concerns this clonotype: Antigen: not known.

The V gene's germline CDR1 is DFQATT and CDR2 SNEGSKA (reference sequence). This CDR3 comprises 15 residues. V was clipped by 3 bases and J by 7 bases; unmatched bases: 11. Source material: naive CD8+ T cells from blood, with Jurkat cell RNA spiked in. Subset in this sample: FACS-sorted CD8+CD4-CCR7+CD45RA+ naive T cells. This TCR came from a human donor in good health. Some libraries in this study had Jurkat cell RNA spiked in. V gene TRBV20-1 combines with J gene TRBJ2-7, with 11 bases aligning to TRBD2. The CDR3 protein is CSARGLLAGEREQYF. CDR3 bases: TGCAGTGCTAGGGGTCTACTAGCGGGAGAACGAGAGCAGTACTTC.